Listed here are 22 T cell receptor beta chains from one sample, sequenced in a study of PD-1 blockade in classical Hodgkin lymphoma. Every one of the patients relapsed after autologous stem cell transplantation (brentuximab vedotin exposure was variable). Data came from immunoSEQ multiplex PCR; TCRdb stores just in-frame clones and leaves some out. This sample has fewer than 30,000 clones, with approximately 82% found just once. Sample: peripheral blood mononuclear cells (PBMCs), taken before the second cycle of nivolumab. The receptors were gathered from a human donor with classical Hodgkin lymphoma.

This clone is judged medium-sized (0.01 to 0.1%). V is TRBV5-6 and J is TRBJ1-2; D may be TRBD1 (5 bases). V gave up 0 bases and J gave up 6 bases, with 6 bases separating them. Germline CDR1 SGHDT, CDR2 YYEEEE. The CDR3 sequence is 12 residues long. The CDR3 region has the DNA TGTGCCAGCAGCTTGGTGGGGGATGGCTACACCTTC. It specifies CASSLVGDGYTF.

This clone has a single count. CDR3 loop: CASSEYNEQFF. The CDR3 DNA reads as TGTGCCAGCAGCGAATACAATGAGCAGTTCTTC. The chain combines TRBV27 with TRBJ2-1, with D unclear. V lost 6 bases to trimming and J lost 4 bases, with 4 bases between them. The CDR3 is 11 residues long. The V gene's germline CDR1 is MNHEY and CDR2 SMNVEV (reference sequence).

The chain carries TRBV28 and TRBJ1-1; 8 bases are a match to TRBD1. The germline gives CDR1 MDHEN, CDR2 SYDVKM. Unmatched junction bases numbered 4, after V lost 10 bases and J lost 0 bases. The CDR3 loop spans 13 amino acids. CDR3 nucleotide sequence: TGTGCCACAGGGGGCGCTCTGAACACTGAAGCTTTCTTT. Amino acid sequence: CATGGALNTEAFF.

The gene calls are TRBV5-1 and TRBJ1-1; D is ambiguous. The CDR3 consists of 15 residues. Trimming removed 0 bases from V and 4 bases from J, with 13 bases in between. Germline values: CDR1 SGHRS, CDR2 YFSETQ. The CDR3 DNA follows: TGCGCCAGCAGCTTGGGTGCGGGGTTGGTCACTGAAGCTTTCTTT. Its translation: CASSLGAGLVTEAFF. Full variable domain (missing parts from reference TRBV5-1 and TRBJ1-1): KAGVTQTPRYLIKTRGQQVTLSCSPISGHRSVSWYQQTPGQGLQFLFEYFSETQRNKGNFPGRFSGRQFSNSRSEMNVSTLELGDSALYLCASSLGAGLVTEAFFGQGTRLTVV.

V is TRBV19 and J is TRBJ2-1; D unresolved. This CDR3 is 15 amino acids long. The V end was cut by 5 bases, the J end by 0 bases, with 11 bases between. CDR1 is LNHDA, CDR2 SQIVND, per germline (reference sequence). The CDR3 nucleotides read TGTGCCAGTAGTTATTGGAGTAGCTCCTACAATGAGCAGTTCTTC. Protein: CASSYWSSSYNEQFF.

The J gene is TRBJ1-6, the V gene TRBV10-2, with TRBD1 matching 7 bases. J was trimmed by 9 bases and V by 6 bases; bases with no gene match: 8. The germline V gene encodes CDR1 WSHSY and CDR2 SAAADI. This CDR3 comprises 14 residues. The CDR3: CASRDRIVFSPLHF. The CDR3 nucleotides read TGCGCCAGCAGGGACAGGATTGTCTTTTCACCCCTCCACTTT.

This chain links TRBV19 with TRBJ2-5, with a tentative D call TRBD1 (6 bases). This CDR3 spans 11 amino acids. V was cut by 2 bases and J by 9 bases, with 7 bases left in between. CDR1 and CDR2 (germline): LNHDA, SQIVND (reference sequence). The chain's CDR3 is CASSIQGSQYF. The CDR3 region has the DNA TGTGCCAGTAGTATACAGGGGTCCCAGTACTTC.

The rearrangement links TRBV10-3 to TRBJ2-2, with 8 nucleotides matching TRBD1. From germline, CDR1 is ENHRY and CDR2 SYGVKD. The CDR3 loop spans 14 amino acids. The V segment lost 6 bases and the J segment 6 bases; nucleotides outside the gene matches: 6. The CDR3: CAIREGQVAGELFF. DNA of the CDR3: TGTGCCATCAGGGAGGGACAGGTGGCCGGGGAGCTGTTTTTT.

The chain has TRBV5-1 and TRBJ2-1; no definite D call. Per the germline V gene, CDR1 is SGHRS and CDR2 is YFSETQ. The CDR3 has 14 residues. Between the trimmed V and J ends, which lost 0 bases and 0 bases, there was a span of 4 bases. In nucleotides, the CDR3 is TGCGCCAGCAGCTTGGGGGGCTCCTACAATGAGCAGTTCTTC. Translated: CASSLGGSYNEQFF.

As DNA, the CDR3 is TGTGCCTGCGAACAGCGGACGTACAATGAGCAGTTCTTC. Translating it yields CACEQRTYNEQFF. V and J are TRBV30 and TRBJ2-1; possibly TRBD2 for D (5 bases). Deletions cut 6 bases from V and 4 bases from J, with 13 bases between. Germline CDR1 and CDR2: GTSNPN and SVGIG (reference sequence). This CDR3 region has 13 residues.

V usage is TRBV4-2 and J usage is TRBJ2-7; 11 nucleotides agree with TRBD1. The CDR3 covers 15 residues. CDR1 LGHNA and CDR2 YNFKEQ come from the germline V gene. The V gene end was trimmed by 0 bases and the J gene end by 8 bases; junction bases not matched to a gene: 6. CDR3 sequence reads: CASSQDAGQGAQQYF. The CDR3 region has the DNA TGTGCCAGCAGCCAAGATGCAGGACAGGGGGCCCAGCAGTACTTC.

The rearrangement links TRBV5-4 to TRBJ2-7; 8 bases align to TRBD1. V lost 7 bases and J lost 5; bases outside the gene matches: 8. From germline, CDR1 is SGHNT and CDR2 YYREEE (reference sequence). This CDR3 has 13 amino acids. The DNA for the CDR3 is TGTGCCAGCTTCGGACAGGGAAGGGACGAGCAGTACTTC. This sequence encodes CASFGQGRDEQYF.

This sequence joins TRBV7-8 and TRBJ1-3, with D possibly TRBD1 on 5 matching bases. Trimming removed 5 bases at V and 4 bases at J, with 18 bases between. This CDR3 is 16 amino acids long. Germline V CDR1 and CDR2: SGHVS, FQNEAQ. This CDR3 is CASSVPGLPGGNTIYF. The CDR3 nucleotides read TGTGCCAGCAGCGTGCCGGGACTTCCAGGGGGAAACACCATATATTTT.

This chain connects TRBV11-2 to TRBJ2-2; D might be TRBD1 (5 bases). Looked up from germline, CDR1 is SGHAT and CDR2 is FQNNGV. Trimming stripped 5 bases from V and 2 bases from J, with 12 bases between. The CDR3 is 15 residues long. The DNA for the CDR3 is TGTGCCAGCAGCACGGACAACCTCAACACCGGGGAGCTGTTTTTT. Its protein product is CASSTDNLNTGELFF.

This clone was observed a handful of times. V gene TRBV30 combines with J gene TRBJ1-1; the D is unclear. V gave up 5 bases and J gave up 1 base, with 8 bases separating them. This CDR3 comprises 12 residues. Germline loops: CDR1 GTSNPN, CDR2 SVGIG (reference sequence). In DNA, the CDR3 is TGTGCCTGGGCAAGGAAGAACACTGAAGCTTTCTTT. This sequence encodes CAWARKNTEAFF.

The chain recombines TRBV7-6 with TRBJ2-2; D not certain. Between the trimmed V and J ends, which lost 4 bases and 6 bases, there was a span of 9 bases. Germline V CDR1 and CDR2: SGHVS, FNYEAQ. This CDR3 is built from 13 residues. The CDR3 loop reads CASSYPWSGELFF. The CDR3 DNA follows: TGTGCCAGCAGCTATCCTTGGTCCGGGGAGCTGTTTTTT.

The sample holds a few counts of this clone. The chain links TRBV7-2 to TRBJ2-2; 12 nucleotides agree with TRBD2. This CDR3 comprises 16 residues. Looked up from germline, CDR1 is SGHTA and CDR2 is FQGNSA. The V segment lost 1 base and the J segment 4 bases; nucleotides outside the gene matches: 1. CDR3 in amino acids: CASSLVTSGSTGELFF. In nucleotides, the CDR3 is TGTGCCAGCAGCTTAGTGACTAGCGGGAGCACCGGGGAGCTGTTTTTT. The variable domain in full, with the rest retrieved from reference TRBV7-2 and TRBJ2-2, is GAGVSQSPSNKVTEKGKDVELRCDPISGHTALYWYRQSLGQGLEFLIYFQGNSAPDKSGLPSDRFSAERTGGSVSTLTIQRTQQEDSAVYLCASSLVTSGSTGELFFGEGSRLTVL.

The chain combines TRBV4-3 with TRBJ2-7, with D perhaps matching TRBD1 (6 bases). The length of the CDR3 is 13 residues. Trimming cost V 0 bases and J 3 bases, with 6 bases left between them. CDR1 and CDR2 (germline): LGHNA, YSLEER. The CDR3 reads CASSQDRGYEQYF. DNA for the CDR3: TGCGCCAGCAGCCAAGACAGGGGCTACGAGCAGTACTTC.

This clone has a single count. The DNA is left out, because the CDR3 cannot be placed on it with certainty; the CDR3 is given as TCRdb lists it. The rearrangement joins TRBV21-1 to TRBJ2-5. TRBV21-1 is given as a pseudogene. Both ends counted, the CDR3 spans 16 residues. Here the CDR3 reads CASSNWGWGIGETQYF.

This clone was observed a handful of times. The chain is built from TRBV5-6 and TRBJ1-1; D remains unclear. The CDR3 sequence is 14 residues long. V dropped 4 bases and J dropped 0 bases, with 10 bases sitting between them. The V gene's germline CDR1 is SGHDT and CDR2 YYEEEE. As DNA, the CDR3 is TGTGCCAGCAGCAAAGGACTTATGAACACTGAAGCTTTCTTT. It encodes CASSKGLMNTEAFF. Based on the CDR3 plus reference TRBV5-6 and TRBJ1-1, the full variable domain is DAGVTQSPTHLIKTRGQQVTLRCSPKSGHDTVSWYQQALGQGPQFIFQYYEEEERQRGNFPDRFSGHQFPNYSSELNVNALLLGDSALYLCASSKGLMNTEAFFGQGTRLTVV.

The rearrangement links TRBV19 to TRBJ1-3; a weak D match, TRBD1 (6 bases). Germline V CDR1 and CDR2: LNHDA, SQIVND (reference sequence). Deletions cut 4 bases from V and 7 bases from J, with 14 bases between. This CDR3 contains 14 residues. The CDR3 coding sequence is TGTGCCAGTAGTAGCCCGGGACACACCAACACCATATATTTT. Translation gives CASSSPGHTNTIYF.

V and J are TRBV7-9 and TRBJ2-5, with 7 bases matching TRBD2. CDR1 SEHNR and CDR2 FQNEAQ come from the germline V gene (reference sequence). V dropped 8 bases and J dropped 3; count of bases not matched to a gene: 0. CDR3 length: 11 amino acids. The CDR3 coding sequence is TGTGCCAGCCGGGGGGAAGAGACCCAGTACTTC. Its protein product is CASRGEETQYF.